Listed here is a single T cell receptor beta chain. RNA amounts of roughly 0.45 to 1 ug underwent reverse transcription with random hexamers. A single record per CDR3 protein comes from TCRdb applying MiXCR to the immunoSEQ multiplex PCR reads. The sample lists about 180,000 distinct CDR3 sequences, about 93% occurring once. This CDR3 spans 13 amino acids. The V end lost 1 base, the J end lost 2 bases, and 8 bases lay between the germline ends. Germline CDR1 GTSNPN, CDR2 SVGIG (reference sequence). The data were obtained in a study of CD8 T cells in Susac syndrome. The gene calls are TRBV30 and TRBJ1-1, with D possibly TRBD1 on 6 matching bases. The receptor was isolated from a human donor with Susac syndrome. The sequencing sample was made of CD4+ T cells from PBMCs. CDR3 DNA sequence: TGTGCCTGGAGTGCCAGGGGCAACACTGAAGCTTTCTTT. Amino acids: CAWSARGNTEAFF. The full variable domain, completed using reference TRBV30 and TRBJ1-1, is SQTIHQWPATLVQPVGSPLSLECTVEGTSNPNLYWYRQAAGRGLQLLFYSVGIGQISSEVPQNLSASRPQDRQFILSSKKLLLSDSGFYLCAWSARGNTEAFFGQGTRLTVV.